This TCR beta chain was identified in a study of T cell responses to AZD1222 COVID-19 vaccine. This table comes from immunoSEQ multiplex PCR, and its TCRdb copy is limited to in-frame clones, with some not included. The data hold approximately 94,000 clones, with about 89% observed a single time. The receptor's source is an adult in good health. The sample was peripheral blood, taken on day 0 of MenACWY control vaccination.

The CDR3 here is CASSRGGNSNQPQHF. The DNA of the CDR3 is TGTGCCAGCAGCCGTGGGGGAAATAGCAATCAGCCCCAGCATTTT. This chain joins TRBV9 and TRBJ1-5; maybe TRBD1 (5 bases). Trimming shortened V by 4 bases and J by 0 bases, and 11 bases separated the two germline ends. Germline-derived CDR1 and CDR2 are SGDLS and YYNGEE. There are 15 residues in the CDR3.